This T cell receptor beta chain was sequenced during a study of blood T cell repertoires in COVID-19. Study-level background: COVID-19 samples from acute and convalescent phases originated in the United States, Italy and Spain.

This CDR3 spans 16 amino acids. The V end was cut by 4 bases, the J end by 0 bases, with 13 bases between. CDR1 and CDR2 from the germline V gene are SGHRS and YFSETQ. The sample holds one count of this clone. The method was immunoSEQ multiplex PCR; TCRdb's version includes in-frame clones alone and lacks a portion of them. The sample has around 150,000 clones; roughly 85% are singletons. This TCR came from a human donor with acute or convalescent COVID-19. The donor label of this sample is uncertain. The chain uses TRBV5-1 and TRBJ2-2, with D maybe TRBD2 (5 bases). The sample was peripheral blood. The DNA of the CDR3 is TGCGCCAGCAGCCCACCGGGAACAACGAACACCGGGGAGCTGTTTTTT. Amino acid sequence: CASSPPGTTNTGELFF.